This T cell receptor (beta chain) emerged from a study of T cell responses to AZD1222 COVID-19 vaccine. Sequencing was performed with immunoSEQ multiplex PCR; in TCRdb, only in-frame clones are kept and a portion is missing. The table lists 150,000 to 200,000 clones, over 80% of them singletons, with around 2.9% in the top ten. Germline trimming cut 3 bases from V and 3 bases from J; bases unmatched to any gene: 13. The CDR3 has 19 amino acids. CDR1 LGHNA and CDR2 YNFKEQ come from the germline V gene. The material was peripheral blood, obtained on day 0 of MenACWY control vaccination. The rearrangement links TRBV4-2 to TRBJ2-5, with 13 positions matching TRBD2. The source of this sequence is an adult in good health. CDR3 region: CASSQARRLAGGGKETQYF. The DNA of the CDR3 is TGTGCCAGCAGCCAGGCCAGGAGACTAGCGGGGGGAGGTAAAGAGACCCAGTACTTC.